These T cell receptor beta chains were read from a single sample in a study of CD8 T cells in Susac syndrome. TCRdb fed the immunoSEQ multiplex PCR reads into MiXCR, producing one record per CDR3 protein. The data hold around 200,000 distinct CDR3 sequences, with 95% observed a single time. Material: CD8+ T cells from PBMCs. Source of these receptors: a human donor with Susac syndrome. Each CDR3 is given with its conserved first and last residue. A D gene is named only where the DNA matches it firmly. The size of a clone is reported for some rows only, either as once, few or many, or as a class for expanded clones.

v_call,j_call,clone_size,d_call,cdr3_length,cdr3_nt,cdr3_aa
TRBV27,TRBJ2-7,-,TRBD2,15,TGTGCCAGCAGTTCCTGGACTAGCGGGGACTACGAGCAGTACTTC,CASSSWTSGDYEQYF
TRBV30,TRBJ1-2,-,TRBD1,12,TGTGCCTGGACCGAGGACAGGGGGCTGTACACCTTC,CAWTEDRGLYTF
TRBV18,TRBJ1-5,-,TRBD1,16,TGTGCCATCTCATCCAGCGGGACAGGGACCAATCAGCCCCAGCATTTT,CAISSSGTGTNQPQHF
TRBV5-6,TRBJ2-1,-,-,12,TGTGCCAGCAGCTTGGCAGGGTATGAGCAGTTCTTC,CASSLAGYEQFF
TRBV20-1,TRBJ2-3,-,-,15,TGCAGTGCTAGAGATCGAACCGGCTCCACAGATACGCAGTATTTT,CSARDRTGSTDTQYF
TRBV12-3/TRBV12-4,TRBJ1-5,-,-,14,TGTGCCAGCAGTATCGGGGGTAACAATCAGCCCCAGCATTTT,CASSIGGNNQPQHF
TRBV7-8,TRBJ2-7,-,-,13,TGTGCCAGCAGCTTGGGAGACACACCCGAGCAGTACTTC,CASSLGDTPEQYF
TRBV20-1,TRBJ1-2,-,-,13,TGCAGTGCTAGCGGGGGGGAAAACTATGGCTACACCTTC,CSASGGENYGYTF
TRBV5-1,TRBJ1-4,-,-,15,TGCGCCAGCAGCTTGGGTAGTGCAACTAATGAAAAACTGTTTTTT,CASSLGSATNEKLFF
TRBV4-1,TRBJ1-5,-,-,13,TGCGCCAGCAGCCTGAGTAACGGCCAGCCCCAGCATTTT,CASSLSNGQPQHF
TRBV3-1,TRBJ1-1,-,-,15,TGTGCCAGCAGCCAAGACGTCAGCTTAGTCGTTGAAGCTTTCTTT,CASSQDVSLVVEAFF
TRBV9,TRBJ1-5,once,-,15,TGTGCCAGCAGCGTAGGGTCTGGTTTTGATCAGCCCCAGCATTTT,CASSVGSGFDQPQHF
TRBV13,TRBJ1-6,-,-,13,TGTGCCAGCAGCCCCAATCCATCCGAGCCCCTCCACTTT,CASSPNPSEPLHF
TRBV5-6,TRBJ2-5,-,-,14,TGTGCCAGCAGCTTGGATGAGGAGTTAGAGACCCAGTACTTC,CASSLDEELETQYF
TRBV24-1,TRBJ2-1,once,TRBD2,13,TGTGCCACCAAAGCGGGGGGGCAGGATGAGCAGTTCTTC,CATKAGGQDEQFF
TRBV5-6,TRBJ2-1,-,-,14,TGTGCCAGCAGCTTGGTCACGGGGTTGAATGAGCAGTTCTTC,CASSLVTGLNEQFF
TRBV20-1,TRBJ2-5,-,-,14,TGCAGTGCTATCAGGTCTAGTGGACAAGAGACCCAGTACTTC,CSAIRSSGQETQYF
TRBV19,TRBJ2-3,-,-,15,TGTGCCAGTAGTATCGGACTCCACGGGGGAGATACGCAGTATTTT,CASSIGLHGGDTQYF
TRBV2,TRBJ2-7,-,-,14,TGTGCCAGCAGCCCGTTTTCGGGGGCCTACGAGCAGTACTTC,CASSPFSGAYEQYF
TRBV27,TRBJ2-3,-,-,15,TGTGCCAGCAGTCTGGACATCTCTAGCACAGATACGCAGTATTTT,CASSLDISSTDTQYF
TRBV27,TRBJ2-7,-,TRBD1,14,TGTGCCAGCAGTTTCGGGCAGGGGGCTAACGAGCAGTACTTC,CASSFGQGANEQYF
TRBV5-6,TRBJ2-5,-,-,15,TGTGCCAGCAGCTGGGGTGGGATCGACCGGGGGACCCAGTACTTC,CASSWGGIDRGTQYF
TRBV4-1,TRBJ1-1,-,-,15,TGCGCCAGCAGCCAAGAACGGGACGTCTTTTCCGAAGCTTTCTTT,CASSQERDVFSEAFF
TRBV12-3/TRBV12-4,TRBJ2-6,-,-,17,TGTGCCAGCAGTTTAGCGCTAGGGGGGACTGGGGCCAACGTCCTGACTTTC,CASSLALGGTGANVLTF
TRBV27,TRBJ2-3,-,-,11,TGTGCCACCGCCTTGGCAGATACGCAGTATTTT,CATALADTQYF
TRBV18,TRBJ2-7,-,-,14,TGTGCCAGCTCACCACTCGACAGAGCCTACGAGCAGTACTTC,CASSPLDRAYEQYF
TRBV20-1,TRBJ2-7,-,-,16,TGCAGTGCTAGAAGTGGGGCAAGTGGTGGGTCCTACGAGCAGTACTTC,CSARSGASGGSYEQYF
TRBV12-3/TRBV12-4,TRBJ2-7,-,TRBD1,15,TGTGCCAGCAGTTCTCGGACAGGGTACTCCGACGAGCAGTACTTC,CASSSRTGYSDEQYF
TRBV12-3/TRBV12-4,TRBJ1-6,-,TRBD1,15,TGTGCCAGCAGCGGACAGGGGGCAGAAAATTCACCCCTCCACTTT,CASSGQGAENSPLHF
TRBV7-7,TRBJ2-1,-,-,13,TGTGCTAGCTCCTTGAGCTCCTACAATGAGCAGTTCTTC,CASSLSSYNEQFF
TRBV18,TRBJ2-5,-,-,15,TGTGCCAGCTCACCACCGTACACCGTCGGTGAGACCCAGTACTTC,CASSPPYTVGETQYF
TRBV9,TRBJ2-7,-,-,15,TGTGCCAGCAGCGTAGCAGCGACAACACCCTACGAGCAGTACTTC,CASSVAATTPYEQYF
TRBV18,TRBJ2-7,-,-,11,TGTGCCAGCTCACCAGGGCACGAGCAGTACTTC,CASSPGHEQYF
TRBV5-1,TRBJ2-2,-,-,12,TGCGCCAGCAGCTTGAAATTCGGGGAGCTGTTTTTT,CASSLKFGELFF
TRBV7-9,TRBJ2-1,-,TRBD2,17,TGTGCCAGCAGCTCCGGGACTAGCGGTTACTCCTACAATGAGCAGTTCTTC,CASSSGTSGYSYNEQFF
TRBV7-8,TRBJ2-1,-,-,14,TGTGCCAGCAGCTTAAGGTTACCCGACAATGAGCAGTTCTTC,CASSLRLPDNEQFF
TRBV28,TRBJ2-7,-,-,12,TGTGCCAGCAGTTCCCTGGGTAGGGAGCAGTACTTC,CASSSLGREQYF
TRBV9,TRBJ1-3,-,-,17,TGTGCCAGCAGCTCACCGAGAGAAGGAAGCTCTGGAAACACCATATATTTT,CASSSPREGSSGNTIYF
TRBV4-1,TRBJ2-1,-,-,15,TGCGCCAGCAGCCCCCAGGGGAGGGAGTCGAATGAGCAGTTCTTC,CASSPQGRESNEQFF
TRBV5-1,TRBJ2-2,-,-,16,TGCGCCAGCAGCTGGGGGCGAGGGCGCGACACCGGGGAGCTGTTTTTT,CASSWGRGRDTGELFF
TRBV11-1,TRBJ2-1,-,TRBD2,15,TGTGCCAGCAGCCCTCCAGGGCGGGAGGTTAATGAGCAGTTCTTC,CASSPPGREVNEQFF